This TCR beta chain emerged from a study of cytomegalovirus exposure and HLA in healthy donors. Findings of the study overall: Presence/absence analyses assumed roughly uniform sequencing depth across donors.

PCR amplification relied on 60 Vbeta primers (plus 13 Jbeta primers). Using immunoSEQ multiplex PCR, the repertoire was profiled, and TCRdb retains in-frame clones only, with some absent. The profile covers 80,000 to 100,000 clones, with about 81% appearing a single time and over 1.1% taken by the ten largest. On this clone: Its matching antigen is unknown.

Per the germline V gene, CDR1 is MNHEY and CDR2 is SMNVEV (reference sequence). With V trimmed by 5 bases and J by 7 bases, 9 bases remained unmatched. CDR3 length equals 15 residues. The V and J genes are TRBV27 and TRBJ1-4; 8 nucleotides align to TRBD1. The TCR comes from a middle-aged man in good health and CMV-seronegative. Sequencing used PBMCs. The CDR3 DNA follows: TGTGCCAGCAGTCCCGACAGGGGTTCTGCTGAAAAACTGTTTTTT. Translated: CASSPDRGSAEKLFF.